This T cell receptor (beta chain) is from a study of early T cells in non-severe SARS-CoV-2 infection. The overall study: The study sequenced bulk RNA from unsorted whole blood, with chains unpaired. Study outcomes and limitations: Matches to VDJdb favored anti-spike CD8 responses and missed private and CD4 specificities.

Molecules of cDNA were individually given unique molecular identifiers that were attached to them. A single record per CDR3 protein comes from TCRdb applying MiXCR to the 5' RACE reads. The sample includes roughly 50,000 distinct CDR3 sequences, about 8% of them seen just once. To note about this clonotype: The antigen remains unidentified.

The specimen comprised whole blood, sampled at baseline. The receptor comes from an adult who was a healthcare worker with PCR-confirmed SARS-CoV-2 infection or an uninfected control (not recorded which).

CDR3 loop: CAWARQVYNEQFF. Written as DNA, the CDR3 is TGTGCCTGGGCACGACAGGTCTACAATGAGCAGTTCTTC. The chain combines TRBV30 with TRBJ2-1; tentative D call: TRBD1 (6 bases). CDR1 is GTSNPN, CDR2 SVGIG, per germline (reference sequence). This CDR3 contains 13 residues. Trimming removed 5 bases from V and 3 bases from J, with 11 bases in between. Variable domain in full (rest from reference TRBV30 and TRBJ2-1): SQTIHQWPATLVQPVGSPLSLECTVEGTSNPNLYWYRQAAGRGLQLLFYSVGIGQISSEVPQNLSASRPQDRQFILSSKKLLLSDSGFYLCAWARQVYNEQFFGPGTRLTVL.